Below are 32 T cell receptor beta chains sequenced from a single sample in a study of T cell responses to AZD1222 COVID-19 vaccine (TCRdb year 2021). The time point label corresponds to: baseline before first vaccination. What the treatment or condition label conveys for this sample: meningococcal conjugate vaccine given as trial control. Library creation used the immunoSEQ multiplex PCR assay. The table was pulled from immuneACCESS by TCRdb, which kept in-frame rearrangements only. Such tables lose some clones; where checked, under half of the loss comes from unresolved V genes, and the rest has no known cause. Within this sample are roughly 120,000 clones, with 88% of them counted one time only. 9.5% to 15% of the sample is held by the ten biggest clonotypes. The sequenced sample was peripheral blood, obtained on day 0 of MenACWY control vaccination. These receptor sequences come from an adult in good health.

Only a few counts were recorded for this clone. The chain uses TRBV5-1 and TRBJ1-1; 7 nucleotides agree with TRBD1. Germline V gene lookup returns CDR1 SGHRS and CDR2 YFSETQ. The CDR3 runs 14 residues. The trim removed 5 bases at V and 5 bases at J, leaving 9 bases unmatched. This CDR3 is CASRETGIVTEAFF. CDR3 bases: TGCGCCAGCAGGGAGACAGGGATCGTGACTGAAGCTTTCTTT.

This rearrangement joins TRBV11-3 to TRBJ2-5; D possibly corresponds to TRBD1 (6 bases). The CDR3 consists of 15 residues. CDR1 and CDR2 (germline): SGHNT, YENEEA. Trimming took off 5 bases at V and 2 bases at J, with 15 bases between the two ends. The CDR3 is CASSGGTGVQETQYF. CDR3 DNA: TGTGCCAGCAGCGGGGGCACCGGGGTACAAGAGACCCAGTACTTC.

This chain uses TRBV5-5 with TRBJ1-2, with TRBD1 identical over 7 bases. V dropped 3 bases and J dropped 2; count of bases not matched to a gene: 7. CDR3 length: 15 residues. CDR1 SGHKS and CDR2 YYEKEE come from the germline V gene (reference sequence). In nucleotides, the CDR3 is TGTGCCAGCAGCTACTACAGGGGAAACAACTATGGCTACACCTTC. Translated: CASSYYRGNNYGYTF. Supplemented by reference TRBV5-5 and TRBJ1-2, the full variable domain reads DAGVTQSPTHLIKTRGQQVTLRCSPISGHKSVSWYQQVLGQGPQFIFQYYEKEERGRGNFPDRFSARQFPNYSSELNVNALLLGDSALYLCASSYYRGNNYGYTFGSGTRLTVV.

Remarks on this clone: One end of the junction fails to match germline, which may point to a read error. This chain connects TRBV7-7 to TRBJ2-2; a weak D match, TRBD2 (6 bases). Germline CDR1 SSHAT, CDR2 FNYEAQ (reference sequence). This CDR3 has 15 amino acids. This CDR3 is CASSLGTLNTGELFF. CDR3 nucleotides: TGTGCTAGCAGCTTGGGGACTCTGAACACCGGGGAGCTGTTTTTT.

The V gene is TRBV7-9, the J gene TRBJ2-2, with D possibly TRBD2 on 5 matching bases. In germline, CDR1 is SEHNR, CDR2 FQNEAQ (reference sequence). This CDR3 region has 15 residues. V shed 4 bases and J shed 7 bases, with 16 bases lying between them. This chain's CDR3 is CASSSPGLGGGELFF. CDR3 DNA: TGTGCCAGCAGCTCCCCGGGCCTTGGAGGCGGGGAGCTGTTTTTT.

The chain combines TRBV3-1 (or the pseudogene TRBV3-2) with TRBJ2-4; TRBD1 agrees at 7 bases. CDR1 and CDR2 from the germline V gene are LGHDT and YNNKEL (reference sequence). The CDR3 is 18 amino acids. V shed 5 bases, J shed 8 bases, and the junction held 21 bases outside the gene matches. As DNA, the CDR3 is TGTGCCAGCAGCAAAAACGCAGCGACAGGGCGGCCGGAAGACATTCAGTACTTC. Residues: CASSKNAATGRPEDIQYF.

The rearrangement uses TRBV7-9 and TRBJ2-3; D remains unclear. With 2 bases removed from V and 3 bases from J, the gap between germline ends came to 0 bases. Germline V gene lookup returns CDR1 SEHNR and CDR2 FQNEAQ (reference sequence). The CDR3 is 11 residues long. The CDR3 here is CASSLTDTQYF. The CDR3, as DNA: TGTGCCAGCAGCTTAACAGATACGCAGTATTTT.

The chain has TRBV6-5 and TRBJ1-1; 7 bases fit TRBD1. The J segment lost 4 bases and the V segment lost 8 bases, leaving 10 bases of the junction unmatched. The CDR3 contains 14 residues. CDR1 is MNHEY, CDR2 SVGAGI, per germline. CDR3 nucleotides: TGTGCCAGCTCCTTAGCCGGGACAGCCACTGAAGCTTTCTTT. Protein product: CASSLAGTATEAFF.

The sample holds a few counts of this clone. This CDR3 is CASRATNTEAFF. In DNA, the CDR3 is TGTGCCAGCAGGGCGACTAACACTGAAGCTTTCTTT. The chain is built from TRBV7-3 and TRBJ1-1; D gene uncertain. Germline V gene sequence: CDR1 SGHTA, CDR2 FQGTGA. Trimming took off 6 bases at V and 2 bases at J, with 7 bases between the two ends. The CDR3 totals 12 residues. Drawing the rest from reference TRBV7-3 and TRBJ1-1, the complete variable domain is GAGVSQTPSNKVTEKGKYVELRCDPISGHTALYWYRQSLGQGPEFLIYFQGTGAADDSGLPNDRFFAVRPEGSVSTLKIQRTERGDSAVYLCASRATNTEAFFGQGTRLTVV.

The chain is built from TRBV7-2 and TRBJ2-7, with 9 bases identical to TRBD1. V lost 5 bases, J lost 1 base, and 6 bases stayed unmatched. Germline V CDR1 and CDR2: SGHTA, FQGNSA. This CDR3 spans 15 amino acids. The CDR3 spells CASSHSGQGSYEQYF. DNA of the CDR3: TGTGCCAGCAGCCATTCCGGACAGGGGTCCTACGAGCAGTACTTC.

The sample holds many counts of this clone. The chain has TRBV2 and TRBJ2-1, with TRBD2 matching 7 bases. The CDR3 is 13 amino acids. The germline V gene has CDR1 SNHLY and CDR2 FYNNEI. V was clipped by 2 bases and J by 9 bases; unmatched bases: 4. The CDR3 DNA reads TGTGCCAGCAGTGAAAAGGCGGGAGTTGAGCAGTTCTTC. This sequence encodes CASSEKAGVEQFF.

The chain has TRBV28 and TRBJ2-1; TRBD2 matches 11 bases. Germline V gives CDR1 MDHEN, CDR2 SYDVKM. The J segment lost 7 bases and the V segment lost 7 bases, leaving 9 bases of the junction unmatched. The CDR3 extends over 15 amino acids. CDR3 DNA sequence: TGTGCCAGCAATCCGACTAGCGGGAAGCTTAATGAGCAGTTCTTC. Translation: CASNPTSGKLNEQFF.

CDR3 residues: CASSLALIYEQYF. CDR3 DNA sequence: TGTGCCAGCAGCTTAGCGCTCATCTACGAGCAGTACTTC. The genes are TRBV7-2 and TRBJ2-7; no firm D call. Trimming shortened V by 0 bases and J by 3 bases, and 6 bases separated the two germline ends. The CDR3 consists of 13 residues. The germline V gene encodes CDR1 SGHTA and CDR2 FQGNSA.

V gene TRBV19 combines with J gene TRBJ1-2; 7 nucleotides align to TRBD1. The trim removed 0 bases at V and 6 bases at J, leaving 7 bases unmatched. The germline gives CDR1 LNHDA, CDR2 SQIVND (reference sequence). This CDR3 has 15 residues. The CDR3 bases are TGTGCCAGTAGTATAGATCTGGGACAGACAGATGGCTACACCTTC. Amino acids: CASSIDLGQTDGYTF.

The CDR3: CASSLVSAKNIQYF. In DNA, the CDR3 is TGTGCCAGCAGCTTAGTCTCGGCCAAAAACATTCAGTACTTC. V usage is TRBV7-2 and J usage is TRBJ2-4; D is uncertain. This CDR3 spans 14 amino acids. Looked up from germline, CDR1 is SGHTA and CDR2 is FQGNSA. The V end lost 1 base, the J end lost 1 base, and 5 bases lay between the germline ends.

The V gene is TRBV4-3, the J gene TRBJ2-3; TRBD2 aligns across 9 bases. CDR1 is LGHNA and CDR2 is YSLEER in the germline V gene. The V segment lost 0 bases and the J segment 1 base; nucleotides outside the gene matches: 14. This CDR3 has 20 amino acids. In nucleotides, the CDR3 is TGCGCCAGCAGCCAAGAGGAGGGGGTAGCGGGAGTTTATGGCACAGATACGCAGTATTTT. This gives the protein CASSQEEGVAGVYGTDTQYF.

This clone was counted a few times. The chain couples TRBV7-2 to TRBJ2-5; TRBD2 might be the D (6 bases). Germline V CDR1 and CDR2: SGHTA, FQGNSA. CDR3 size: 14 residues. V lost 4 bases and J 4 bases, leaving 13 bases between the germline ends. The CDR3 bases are TGTGCCAGCAGCTCCCGATTCGGGGGAGAGACCCAGTACTTC. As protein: CASSSRFGGETQYF.

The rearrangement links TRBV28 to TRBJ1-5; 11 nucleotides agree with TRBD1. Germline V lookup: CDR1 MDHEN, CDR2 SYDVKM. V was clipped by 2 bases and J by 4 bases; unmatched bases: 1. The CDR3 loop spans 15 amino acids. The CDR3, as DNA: TGTGCCAGCAGTTTAGGGACAGGGGGTAATCAGCCCCAGCATTTT. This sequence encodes CASSLGTGGNQPQHF.

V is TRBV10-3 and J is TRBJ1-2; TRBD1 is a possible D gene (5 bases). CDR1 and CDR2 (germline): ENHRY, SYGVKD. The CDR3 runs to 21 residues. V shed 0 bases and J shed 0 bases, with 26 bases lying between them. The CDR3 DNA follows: TGTGCCATCAGTGAGTCACCCCCGGGAAGTCCAACCCTCAGGGCTAACTATGGCTACACCTTC. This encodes CAISESPPGSPTLRANYGYTF.

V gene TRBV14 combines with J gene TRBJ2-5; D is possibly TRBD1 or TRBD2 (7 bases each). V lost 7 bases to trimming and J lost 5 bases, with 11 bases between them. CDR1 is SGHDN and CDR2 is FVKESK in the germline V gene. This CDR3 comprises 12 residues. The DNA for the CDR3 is TGTGCCAGCAACAGGGGAGGGGAGACCCAGTACTTC. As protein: CASNRGGETQYF.

Here the CDR3 DNA reads TGTGCCAGTAGTACTTTTGACTACCCCAATCAGCCCCAGCATTTT. It specifies CASSTFDYPNQPQHF. The rearrangement uses TRBV19 and TRBJ1-5; D ambiguous. CDR3 size: 15 residues. With 4 bases removed from V and 3 bases from J, the gap between germline ends came to 13 bases. Germline CDR1 and CDR2: LNHDA and SQIVND (reference sequence).

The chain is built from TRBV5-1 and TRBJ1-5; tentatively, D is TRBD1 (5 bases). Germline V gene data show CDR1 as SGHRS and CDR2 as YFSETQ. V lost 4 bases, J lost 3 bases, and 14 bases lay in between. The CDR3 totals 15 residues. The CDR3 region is CASSPGGGNNQPQHF. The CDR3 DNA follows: TGCGCCAGCAGCCCCGGCGGGGGAAACAATCAGCCCCAGCATTTT.

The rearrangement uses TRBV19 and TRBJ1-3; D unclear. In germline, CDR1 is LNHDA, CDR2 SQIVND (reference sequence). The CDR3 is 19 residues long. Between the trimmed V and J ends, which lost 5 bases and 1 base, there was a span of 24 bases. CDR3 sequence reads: CASSHRTTTRTWSGNTIYF. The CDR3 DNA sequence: TGTGCCAGTAGTCACCGAACGACGACTCGTACGTGGTCTGGAAACACCATATATTTT.

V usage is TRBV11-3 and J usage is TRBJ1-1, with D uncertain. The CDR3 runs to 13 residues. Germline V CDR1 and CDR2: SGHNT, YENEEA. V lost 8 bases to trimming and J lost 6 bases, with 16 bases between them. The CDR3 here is CASSRRSTSEAFF. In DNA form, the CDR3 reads TGTGCCAGCTCTAGGAGGTCCACCTCTGAAGCTTTCTTT.

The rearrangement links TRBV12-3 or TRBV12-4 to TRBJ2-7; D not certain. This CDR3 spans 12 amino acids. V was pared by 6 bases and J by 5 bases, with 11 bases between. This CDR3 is CASSRPVHEQYF. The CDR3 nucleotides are TGTGCCAGCAGCCGCCCCGTCCACGAGCAGTACTTC.

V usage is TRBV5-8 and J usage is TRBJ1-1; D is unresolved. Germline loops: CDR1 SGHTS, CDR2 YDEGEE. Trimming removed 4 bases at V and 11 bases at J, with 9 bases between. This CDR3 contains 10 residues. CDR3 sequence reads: CASSLHKAFF. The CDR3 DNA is TGTGCCAGCAGCCTACACAAGGCTTTCTTT.

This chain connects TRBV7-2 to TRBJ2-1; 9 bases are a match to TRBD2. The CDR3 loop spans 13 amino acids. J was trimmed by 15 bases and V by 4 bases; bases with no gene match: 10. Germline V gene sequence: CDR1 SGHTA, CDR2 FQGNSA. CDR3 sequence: CASSSTSGTSRFF. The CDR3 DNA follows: TGTGCCAGCAGCTCAACTTCCGGGACTAGCAGGTTCTTC. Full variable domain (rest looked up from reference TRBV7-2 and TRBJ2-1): GAGVSQSPSNKVTEKGKDVELRCDPISGHTALYWYRQSLGQGLEFLIYFQGNSAPDKSGLPSDRFSAERTGGSVSTLTIQRTQQEDSAVYLCASSSTSGTSRFFGPGTRLTVL.

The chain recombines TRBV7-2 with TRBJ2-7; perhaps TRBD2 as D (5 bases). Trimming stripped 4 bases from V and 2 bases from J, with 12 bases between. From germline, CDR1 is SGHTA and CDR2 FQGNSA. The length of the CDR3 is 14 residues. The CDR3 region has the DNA TGTGCCAGCAGCTACCGGGATGCCACCTACGAGCAGTACTTC. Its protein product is CASSYRDATYEQYF.

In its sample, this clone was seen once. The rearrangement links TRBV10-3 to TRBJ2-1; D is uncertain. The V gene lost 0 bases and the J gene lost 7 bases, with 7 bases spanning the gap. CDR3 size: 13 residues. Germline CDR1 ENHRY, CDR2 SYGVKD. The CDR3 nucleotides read TGTGCCATCAGTGAGTCTGTAGAAAATGAGCAGTTCTTC. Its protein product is CAISESVENEQFF.

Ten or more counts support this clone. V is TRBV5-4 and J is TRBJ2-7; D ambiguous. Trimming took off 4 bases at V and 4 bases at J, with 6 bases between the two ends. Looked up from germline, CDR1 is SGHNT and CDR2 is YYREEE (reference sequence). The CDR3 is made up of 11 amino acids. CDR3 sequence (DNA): TGTGCCAGCAGCACTATTTACGAGCAGTACTTC. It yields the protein CASSTIYEQYF.

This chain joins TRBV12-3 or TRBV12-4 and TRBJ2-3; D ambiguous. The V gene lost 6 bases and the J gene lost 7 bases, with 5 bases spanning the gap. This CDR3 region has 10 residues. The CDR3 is CASSSYTQYF. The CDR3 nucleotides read TGTGCCAGCAGCTCCTATACGCAGTATTTT.

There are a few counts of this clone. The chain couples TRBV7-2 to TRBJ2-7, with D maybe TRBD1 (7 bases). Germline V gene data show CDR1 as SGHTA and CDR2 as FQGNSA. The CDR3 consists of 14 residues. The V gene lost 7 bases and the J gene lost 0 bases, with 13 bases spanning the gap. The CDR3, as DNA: TGTGCCAGCAAAGGAGGGGGCTCCTCCTACGAGCAGTACTTC. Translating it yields CASKGGGSSYEQYF. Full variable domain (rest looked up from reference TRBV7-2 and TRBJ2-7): GAGVSQSPSNKVTEKGKDVELRCDPISGHTALYWYRQSLGQGLEFLIYFQGNSAPDKSGLPSDRFSAERTGGSVSTLTIQRTQQEDSAVYLCASKGGGSSYEQYFGPGTRLTVT.